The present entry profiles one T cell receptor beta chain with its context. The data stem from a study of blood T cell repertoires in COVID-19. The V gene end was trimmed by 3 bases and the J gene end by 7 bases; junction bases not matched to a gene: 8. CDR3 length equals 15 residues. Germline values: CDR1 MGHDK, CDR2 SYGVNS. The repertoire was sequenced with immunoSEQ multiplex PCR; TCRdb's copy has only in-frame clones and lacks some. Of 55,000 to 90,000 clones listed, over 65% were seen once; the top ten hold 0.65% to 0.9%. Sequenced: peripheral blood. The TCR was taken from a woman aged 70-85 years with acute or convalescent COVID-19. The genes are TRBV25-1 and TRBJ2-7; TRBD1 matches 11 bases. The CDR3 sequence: CASSDPGTGGREQYF. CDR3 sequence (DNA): TGTGCCAGCAGTGATCCCGGGACAGGGGGGAGGGAGCAGTACTTC.